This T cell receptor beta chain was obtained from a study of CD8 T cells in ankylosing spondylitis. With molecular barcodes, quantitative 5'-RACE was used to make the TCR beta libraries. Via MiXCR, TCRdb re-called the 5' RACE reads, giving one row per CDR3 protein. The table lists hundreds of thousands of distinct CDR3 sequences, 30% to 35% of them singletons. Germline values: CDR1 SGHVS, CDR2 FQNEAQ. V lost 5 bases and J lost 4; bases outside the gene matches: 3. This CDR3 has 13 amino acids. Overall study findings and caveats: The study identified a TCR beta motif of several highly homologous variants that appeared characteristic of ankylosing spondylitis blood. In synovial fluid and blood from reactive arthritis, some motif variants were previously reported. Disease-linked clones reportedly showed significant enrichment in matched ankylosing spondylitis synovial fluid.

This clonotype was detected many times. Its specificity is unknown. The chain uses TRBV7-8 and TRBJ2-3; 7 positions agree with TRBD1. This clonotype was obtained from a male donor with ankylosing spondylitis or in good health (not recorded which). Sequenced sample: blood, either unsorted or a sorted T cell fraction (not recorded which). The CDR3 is CASSKQGPDTQYF. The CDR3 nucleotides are TGTGCCAGCAGCAAACAGGGGCCAGATACGCAGTATTTT.